This is a list of T cell receptor beta chains from one sample in a study of Ad26.COV2.S vaccination and SARS-CoV-2 variants. Some clones are missing from TCRdb's copy, which holds only in-frame ones; the method was immunoSEQ multiplex PCR. The repertoire has 350,000 to 500,000 clones, approximately 92% of them found once; the top ten carry 2.5% to 3%. The sample here was peripheral blood, taken in a trial of Ad26.COV2.S vaccine versus placebo. Receptors originate from a person between 18 and 65 years old who received the Ad26.COV2.S COVID-19 vaccine or a placebo. The conserved cysteine and the conserved F or W are not part of the CDR3 here. Part of the rows lack a size; the others show once, few, many or a class for expanded clones.

abundance	v_gene	CDR3aa
.	TRBV3-1/TRBV3-2	ASSLAGGSSYNEQF
.	TRBV5-6	ASSLRETQY
.	TRBV10-3	AISGRDRATDTQY
.	TRBV15	ATSSPQGLRSNYGYT
.	TRBV5-1	ASLPLGGTEAF
.	TRBV28	ASRPTSSEQY
.	TRBV5-1	ASRENTGPPYYGYT
.	TRBV9	ASSVGRGEDEAF
once	TRBV2	ASSPPPPAGGTDTQY
.	TRBV30	AWSVGRGNTEAF
.	TRBV6-2/TRBV6-3	ASSYPDTRETGELF
.	TRBV11-2	ASSSVRGNTEAF
.	TRBV5-1	ASSLQGRRQETQY
.	TRBV19	ASSGTSGGEQF
.	TRBV7-9	ASSFKGQINYGYT
once	TRBV7-9	ASSPQRSGNTIY
.	TRBV5-1	ASSSLAGGPNEQF
.	TRBV6-2/TRBV6-3	ASSYGRLTYYGYT
.	TRBV12-3/TRBV12-4	ASRLDSTDTQY